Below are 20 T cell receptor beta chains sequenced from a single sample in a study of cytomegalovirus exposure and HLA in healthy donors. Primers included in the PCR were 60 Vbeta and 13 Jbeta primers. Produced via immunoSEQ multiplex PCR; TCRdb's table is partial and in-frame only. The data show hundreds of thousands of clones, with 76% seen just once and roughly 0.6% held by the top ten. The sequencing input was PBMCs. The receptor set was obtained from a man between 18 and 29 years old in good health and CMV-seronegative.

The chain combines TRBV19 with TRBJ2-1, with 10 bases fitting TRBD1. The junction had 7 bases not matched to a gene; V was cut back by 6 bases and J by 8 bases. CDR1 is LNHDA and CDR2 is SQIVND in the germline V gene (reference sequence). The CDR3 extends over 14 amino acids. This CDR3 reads CASRSGQGNDEQFF. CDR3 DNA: TGTGCCAGTAGGTCGGGACAGGGGAACGATGAGCAGTTCTTC.

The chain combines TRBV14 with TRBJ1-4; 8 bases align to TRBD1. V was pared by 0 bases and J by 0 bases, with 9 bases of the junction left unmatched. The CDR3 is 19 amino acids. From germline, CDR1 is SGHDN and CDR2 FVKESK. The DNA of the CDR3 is TGTGCCAGCAGCCAAGATCGAGGGACAGGAGTTGCAACTAATGAAAAACTGTTTTTT. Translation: CASSQDRGTGVATNEKLFF.

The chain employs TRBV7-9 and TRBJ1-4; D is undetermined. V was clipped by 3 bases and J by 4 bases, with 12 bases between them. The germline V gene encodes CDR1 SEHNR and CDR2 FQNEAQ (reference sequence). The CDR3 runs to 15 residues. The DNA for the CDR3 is TGTGCCAGCAGCTTCCACGGGATGCTTAATGAAAAACTGTTTTTT. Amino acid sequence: CASSFHGMLNEKLFF.

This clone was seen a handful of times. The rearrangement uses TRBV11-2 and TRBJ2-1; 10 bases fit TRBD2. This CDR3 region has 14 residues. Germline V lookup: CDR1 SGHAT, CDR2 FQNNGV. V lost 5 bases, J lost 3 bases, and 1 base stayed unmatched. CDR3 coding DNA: TGTGCCAGCAGCACTAGCGGGATCTACAATGAGCAGTTCTTC. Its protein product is CASSTSGIYNEQFF.

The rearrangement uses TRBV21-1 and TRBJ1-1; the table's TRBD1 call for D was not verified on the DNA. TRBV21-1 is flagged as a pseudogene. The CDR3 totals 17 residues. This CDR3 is CASSKAKITGGRTEAFF. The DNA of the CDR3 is TGTGCCAGCAGCAAAGCAAAGATAACAGGGGGCAGGACTGAAGCTTTCTTT.

The CDR3 here is CASTRLLGRETNTGELFF. In DNA, the CDR3 is TGTGCCAGTACCCGACTACTGGGGAGGGAGACGAACACCGGGGAGCTGTTTTTT. This chain connects TRBV19 to TRBJ2-2; TRBD2 agrees at 7 bases. Germline trimming cut 7 bases from V and 0 bases from J; bases unmatched to any gene: 14. Germline CDR1 and CDR2: LNHDA and SQIVND (reference sequence). This CDR3 comprises 18 residues.

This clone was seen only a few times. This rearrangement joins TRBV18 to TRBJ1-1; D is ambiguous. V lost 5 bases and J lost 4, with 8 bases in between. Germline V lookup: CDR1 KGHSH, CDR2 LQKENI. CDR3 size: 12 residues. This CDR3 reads CASSGEGTEAFF. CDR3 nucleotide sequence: TGTGCCAGCTCAGGTGAGGGCACTGAAGCTTTCTTT.

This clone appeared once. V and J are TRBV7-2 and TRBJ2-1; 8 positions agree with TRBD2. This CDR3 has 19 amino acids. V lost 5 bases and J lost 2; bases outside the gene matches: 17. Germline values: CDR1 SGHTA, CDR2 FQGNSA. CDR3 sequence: CASSPLGGLASPPYNEQFF. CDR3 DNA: TGTGCCAGCAGCCCTCTTGGTGGACTAGCATCTCCCCCCTACAATGAGCAGTTCTTC.

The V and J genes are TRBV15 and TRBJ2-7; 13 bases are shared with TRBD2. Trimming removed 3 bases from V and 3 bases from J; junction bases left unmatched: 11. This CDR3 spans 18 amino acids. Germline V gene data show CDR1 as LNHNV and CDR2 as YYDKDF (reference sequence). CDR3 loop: CATSRGTSGTPGIYEQYF. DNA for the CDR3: TGTGCCACCAGCAGGGGGACTAGCGGGACCCCCGGAATCTACGAGCAGTACTTC.

CDR3: CASSWVLGGTEAFF. CDR3 sequence (DNA): TGTGCCAGCAGTTGGGTACTCGGCGGCACTGAAGCTTTCTTT. V is TRBV2 and J is TRBJ1-1; D unresolved. The CDR3 spans 14 residues. Germline CDR1 and CDR2: SNHLY and FYNNEI. The V end was cut by 5 bases, the J end by 4 bases, with 14 bases between. Full variable domain (remainder filled in from reference TRBV2 and TRBJ1-1): EPEVTQTPSHQVTQMGQEVILRCVPISNHLYFYWYRQILGQKVEFLVSFYNNEISEKSEIFDDQFSVERPDGSNFTLKIRSTKLEDSAMYFCASSWVLGGTEAFFGQGTRLTVV.

The CDR3 loop is CASARGTYNEQFF. The CDR3 nucleotides read TGTGCCAGCGCTCGCGGCACCTACAATGAGCAGTTCTTC. V is TRBV14 and J is TRBJ2-1; D remains unclear. This CDR3 is built from 13 residues. V shed 8 bases and J shed 2 bases, with 10 bases lying between them. The V gene's germline CDR1 is SGHDN and CDR2 FVKESK.

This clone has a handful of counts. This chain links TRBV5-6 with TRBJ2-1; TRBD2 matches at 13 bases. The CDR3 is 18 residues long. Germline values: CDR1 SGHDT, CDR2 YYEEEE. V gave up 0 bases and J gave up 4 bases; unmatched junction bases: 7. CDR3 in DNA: TGTGCCAGCAGCTTGGCAACACTAGCGGGAGGGCCTTACAATGAGCAGTTCTTC. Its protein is CASSLATLAGGPYNEQFF.

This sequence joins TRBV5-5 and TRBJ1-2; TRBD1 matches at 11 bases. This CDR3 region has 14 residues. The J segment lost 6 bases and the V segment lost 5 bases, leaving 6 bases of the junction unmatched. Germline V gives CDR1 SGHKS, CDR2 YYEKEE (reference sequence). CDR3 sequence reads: CASRPGQGADGYTF. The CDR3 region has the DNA TGTGCCAGCAGACCCGGACAGGGGGCAGATGGCTACACCTTC.

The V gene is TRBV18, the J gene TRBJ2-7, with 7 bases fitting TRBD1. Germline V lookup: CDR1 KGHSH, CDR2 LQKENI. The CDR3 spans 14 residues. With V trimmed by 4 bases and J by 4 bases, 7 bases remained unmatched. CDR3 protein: CASSLGQVRYEQYF. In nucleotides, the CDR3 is TGTGCCAGCTCACTTGGACAGGTTCGGTACGAGCAGTACTTC.

The CDR3 sequence: CASRMAGTDTQYF. CDR3 nucleotides: TGTGCCAGCAGGATGGCGGGCACAGATACGCAGTATTTT. The chain couples TRBV6-5 to TRBJ2-3; D remains unclear. Per the germline V gene, CDR1 is MNHEY and CDR2 is SVGAGI. V was trimmed by 6 bases and J by 1 base, leaving 8 bases between them. This CDR3 region has 13 residues.

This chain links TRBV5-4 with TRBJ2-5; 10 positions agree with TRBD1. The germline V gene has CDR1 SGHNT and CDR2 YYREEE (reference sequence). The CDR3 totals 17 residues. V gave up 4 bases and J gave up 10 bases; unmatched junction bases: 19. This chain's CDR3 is CASSRPQTGGAGGDQYF. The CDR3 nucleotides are TGTGCCAGCAGCCGCCCCCAGACAGGGGGCGCTGGAGGGGACCAGTACTTC.

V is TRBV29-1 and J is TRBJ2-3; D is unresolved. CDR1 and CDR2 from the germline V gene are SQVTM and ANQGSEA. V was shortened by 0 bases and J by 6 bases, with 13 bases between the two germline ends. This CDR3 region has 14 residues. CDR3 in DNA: TGCAGCGTTGAAGATCCGAGTAGATCGGATACGCAGTATTTT. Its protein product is CSVEDPSRSDTQYF.

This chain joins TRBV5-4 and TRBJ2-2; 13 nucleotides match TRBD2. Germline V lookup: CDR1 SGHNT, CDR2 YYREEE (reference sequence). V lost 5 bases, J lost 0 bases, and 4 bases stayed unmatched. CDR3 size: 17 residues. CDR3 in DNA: TGTGCCAGCAGTATCGGACTAGCGGGGGCGAACACCGGGGAGCTGTTTTTT. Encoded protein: CASSIGLAGANTGELFF.

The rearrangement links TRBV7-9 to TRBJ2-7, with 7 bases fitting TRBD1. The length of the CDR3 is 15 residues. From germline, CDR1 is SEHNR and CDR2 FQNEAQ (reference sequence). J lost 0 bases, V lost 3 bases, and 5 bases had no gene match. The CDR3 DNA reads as TGTGCCAGCAGCTTGTTGACAGGGCCCTCCTACGAGCAGTACTTC. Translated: CASSLLTGPSYEQYF.

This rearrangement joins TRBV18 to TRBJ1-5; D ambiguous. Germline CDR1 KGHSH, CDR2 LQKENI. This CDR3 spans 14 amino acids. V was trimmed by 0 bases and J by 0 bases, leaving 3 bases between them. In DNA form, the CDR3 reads TGTGCCAGCTCACCACCGTATAGCAATCAGCCCCAGCATTTT. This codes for CASSPPYSNQPQHF.